Shown below are 20 T cell receptor beta chains from a single sample sequenced in a study of metastatic and nonmetastatic thyroid tumors. Every patient underwent thyroid surgery untreated. TCRdb re-processed the PCR reads through MiXCR. Of about 32,000 clones listed, 15% to 20% are singletons. The sequencing sample was made of blood. These receptor sequences come from a female donor with papillary thyroid cancer or a benign thyroid nodule (not recorded which). Some clones in this sample may be carry-over from other donors' samples.

The table lists this clone with a few counts. The rearrangement joins TRBV6-1 to TRBJ2-3; D not certain. Germline lookup yields CDR1 MNHNS and CDR2 SASEGT. Deletions cut 7 bases from V and 1 base from J, with 9 bases between. CDR3 length: 13 residues. The CDR3 sequence: CASMRPGTDTQYF. CDR3 sequence (DNA): TGTGCCAGCATGAGGCCAGGCACAGATACGCAGTATTTT.

The sample holds many counts of this clone. The V and J genes are TRBV29-1 and TRBJ1-6, with D hard to call. The CDR3 sequence is 12 residues long. The V end was cut by 0 bases, the J end by 7 bases, with 4 bases between. The germline V gene has CDR1 SQVTM and CDR2 ANQGSEA. The CDR3 nucleotides read TGCAGCGTTGAAGATGGGAATTCACCCCTCCACTTT. This gives the protein CSVEDGNSPLHF.

This clone appeared many times. The chain joins TRBV5-4 to TRBJ1-5, with 9 bases lining up with TRBD1. The CDR3 is 16 amino acids. The germline gives CDR1 SGHNT, CDR2 YYREEE (reference sequence). After removal of 4 bases from V and 2 bases from J, the junction contained 7 bases not matched to a gene. The CDR3 DNA follows: TGTGCCAGCAGCCAGGACAGGGGTCTTGGCAATCAGCCCCAGCATTTT. Its protein product is CASSQDRGLGNQPQHF.

This clone is medium-sized. The chain links TRBV13 to TRBJ1-2; 10 bases line up with TRBD1. The CDR3 length is 13 residues. Germline values: CDR1 PRHDT, CDR2 FYEKMQ (reference sequence). Trimming removed 3 bases from V and 7 bases from J; junction bases left unmatched: 2. CDR3 protein: CASSFRTGGGYTF. CDR3 bases: TGTGCCAGCAGCTTTAGGACAGGGGGTGGCTACACCTTC.

The sample holds many counts of this clone. This rearrangement joins TRBV28 to TRBJ1-2; perhaps TRBD1 as D (6 bases). This CDR3 is built from 16 residues. Trimming left V 1 base short and J 4 bases short, with 16 bases between. Germline CDR1 is MDHEN and CDR2 is SYDVKM. CDR3 protein: CASSLSLGGVLYGYTF. CDR3 nucleotide sequence: TGTGCCAGCAGTTTATCCTTAGGGGGGGTACTCTATGGCTACACCTTC.

This clone was counted at least ten times. The rearrangement links TRBV6-1 to TRBJ2-7; 9 bases line up with TRBD2. CDR3 size: 15 residues. Germline V gene sequence: CDR1 MNHNS, CDR2 SASEGT. The J segment lost 0 bases and the V segment lost 2 bases, leaving 2 bases of the junction unmatched. The CDR3 coding sequence is TGTGCCAGCAGTGAACGGCGGGGGGGCTCCTACGAGCAGTACTTC. This codes for CASSERRGGSYEQYF.

The gene calls are TRBV20-1 and TRBJ2-7; no reliable D call. Trimming pared 3 bases from V and 0 bases from J, leaving 9 bases between. Germline V gene data show CDR1 as DFQATT and CDR2 as SNEGSKA (reference sequence). This CDR3 spans 13 amino acids. The CDR3 sequence: CSASGASSYEQYF. CDR3 nucleotide sequence: TGCAGTGCTAGCGGAGCTAGCTCCTACGAGCAGTACTTC.

This clone appeared many times. This same CDR3 is encoded by further DNA sequences in the sample. The genes are TRBV5-1 and TRBJ2-7, with D possibly being TRBD1 or TRBD2 (6 bases each). Trimming pared 4 bases from V and 5 bases from J, leaving 22 bases between. The CDR3 has 16 amino acids. Germline V gene sequence: CDR1 SGHRS, CDR2 YFSETQ. CDR3 coding DNA: TGCGCCAGCAGCGGAGGGGGTGGGACCAGGGTGAACGAGCAGTACTTC. This sequence encodes CASSGGGGTRVNEQYF.

This chain joins TRBV20-1 and TRBJ2-1, with 12 bases aligning to TRBD1. The germline gives CDR1 DFQATT, CDR2 SNEGSKA (reference sequence). The CDR3 spans 16 residues. The V segment lost 3 bases and the J segment 8 bases; nucleotides outside the gene matches: 11. CDR3 sequence reads: CSASLPGQGASDEQFF. For the CDR3, the DNA is TGCAGTGCTAGCCTTCCGGGACAGGGGGCTTCGGATGAGCAGTTCTTC.

This clone is termed medium-sized. This rearrangement joins TRBV11-2 to TRBJ2-1, with a possible D match to TRBD2 (6 bases). The germline V gene has CDR1 SGHAT and CDR2 FQNNGV. V lost 5 bases, J lost 8 bases, and 19 bases lay in between. CDR3 length equals 15 residues. This CDR3 reads CASSLGLLRDHEQFF. For the CDR3, the DNA is TGTGCCAGCAGCCTAGGGTTACTGCGGGACCATGAGCAGTTCTTC. The full variable domain, completed using reference TRBV11-2 and TRBJ2-1, is EAGVAQSPRYKIIEKRQSVAFWCNPISGHATLYWYQQILGQGPKLLIQFQNNGVVDDSQLPKDRFSAERLKGVDSTLKIQPAKLEDSAVYLCASSLGLLRDHEQFFGPGTRLTVL.

This clone has more than one count but fewer than ten. V gene TRBV12-3 or TRBV12-4 combines with J gene TRBJ1-1; 8 nucleotides agree with TRBD1. The CDR3 consists of 14 residues. V was pared by 6 bases and J by 0 bases, with 3 bases of the junction left unmatched. The CDR3 sequence: CASSQGQVNTEAFF. In DNA form, the CDR3 reads TGTGCCAGCAGCCAGGGACAGGTGAACACTGAAGCTTTCTTT.

This clone was seen at least ten times. The chain couples TRBV28 to TRBJ1-2; a possible D gene is TRBD1 (5 bases). V was trimmed by 3 bases and J by 4 bases, leaving 12 bases between them. Germline CDR1 MDHEN, CDR2 SYDVKM. The CDR3 extends over 14 amino acids. CDR3: CASSFGRAFYGYTF. The CDR3 bases are TGTGCCAGCAGTTTCGGCAGGGCATTCTATGGCTACACCTTC.

This clone was counted many times. A much larger clone is a single base away; this may be a read error. The chain recombines TRBV19 with TRBJ1-4; D not certain. The ends were cut back, 8 bases at V and 3 bases at J, with 13 bases in the middle. CDR3 length: 14 residues. CDR1 and CDR2 (germline): LNHDA, SQIVND (reference sequence). CDR3 residues: CASGRRAANEKLFF. CDR3 sequence (DNA): TGTGCCAGTGGTAGGAGGGCAGCTAATGAAAAACTGTTTTTT. Looking up the rest from reference TRBV19 and TRBJ1-4 gives the full variable domain: DGGITQSPKYLFRKEGQNVTLSCEQNLNHDAMYWYRQDPGQGLRLIYYSQIVNDFQKGDIAEGYSVSREKKESFPLTVTSAQKNPTAFYLCASGRRAANEKLFFGSGTQLSVL.

This clone was recorded at least ten times. V usage is TRBV15 and J usage is TRBJ2-7; D is possibly TRBD1 or TRBD2 (5 bases each). The germline V gene has CDR1 LNHNV and CDR2 YYDKDF (reference sequence). Deletions cut 5 bases from V and 2 bases from J, with 13 bases between. The CDR3 loop spans 14 amino acids. The CDR3 region is CATSSRDRPYEQYF. The CDR3, as DNA: TGTGCCACCAGCTCCCGGGACCGACCCTACGAGCAGTACTTC.

This clone has at least ten counts. The chain uses TRBV28 and TRBJ2-7; 15 bases line up with TRBD2. CDR3 length equals 15 residues. Per germline, CDR1 MDHEN and CDR2 SYDVKM. V trimming: 7 bases; J trimming: 7 bases; junction bases outside the gene matches: 8. The chain's CDR3 is CASTAGLAGGREQYF. The CDR3 DNA follows: TGTGCCAGCACCGCAGGACTAGCGGGAGGGAGGGAGCAGTACTTC. Full variable domain (rest looked up from reference TRBV28 and TRBJ2-7): DVKVTQSSRYLVKRTGEKVFLECVQDMDHENMFWYRQDPGLGLRLIYFSYDVKMKEKGDIPEGYSVSREKKERFSLILESASTNQTSMYLCASTAGLAGGREQYFGPGTRLTVT.

The chain carries TRBV6-1 and TRBJ2-7; 11 bases align to TRBD2. The CDR3 length is 15 residues. V trimming: 0 bases; J trimming: 2 bases; junction bases outside the gene matches: 0. Germline CDR1 is MNHNS and CDR2 is SASEGT. The CDR3 reads CASSEATSGAYEQYF. Written as DNA, the CDR3 is TGTGCCAGCAGTGAAGCGACTAGCGGGGCCTACGAGCAGTACTTC.

This clone was seen at least ten times. The rearrangement links TRBV5-1 to TRBJ2-1; TRBD1 aligns across 9 bases. Germline values: CDR1 SGHRS, CDR2 YFSETQ. The CDR3 runs 14 residues. V trimming: 0 bases; J trimming: 12 bases; junction bases outside the gene matches: 7. In DNA, the CDR3 is TGCGCCAGCAGCTTGGTACAGGGGGCCGAAGGGCAGTTCTTC. Its protein is CASSLVQGAEGQFF. The full variable domain, with the rest looked up from reference TRBV5-1 and TRBJ2-1, is KAGVTQTPRYLIKTRGQQVTLSCSPISGHRSVSWYQQTPGQGLQFLFEYFSETQRNKGNFPGRFSGRQFSNSRSEMNVSTLELGDSALYLCASSLVQGAEGQFFGPGTRLTVL.

This clone was counted between two and nine times. This chain joins TRBV11-3 and TRBJ1-6; perhaps TRBD1 as D (5 bases). The CDR3 extends over 16 amino acids. CDR1 is SGHNT and CDR2 is YENEEA in the germline V gene. V gave up 5 bases and J gave up 9 bases, with 20 bases separating them. The DNA for the CDR3 is TGTGCCAGCAGCCAAACCCCCGGACAACGGAGTTCACCCCTCCACTTT. This gives the protein CASSQTPGQRSSPLHF.

This clone was seen ten or more times. This chain uses TRBV6-1 with TRBJ1-4; 7 bases fit TRBD1. Germline CDR1 reads MNHNS; CDR2 reads SASEGT. The CDR3 is 15 amino acids. The junction had 7 bases not matched to a gene; V was cut back by 6 bases and J by 3 bases. CDR3 DNA: TGTGCCAGCAGCCCGACAGGGTTCGCTAATGAAAAACTGTTTTTT. It specifies CASSPTGFANEKLFF.

This clone was detected only a few times. V is TRBV19 and J is TRBJ2-1; D call uncertain. V was cut by 3 bases and J by 9 bases, with 9 bases left in between. Germline CDR1 and CDR2: LNHDA and SQIVND (reference sequence). This CDR3 is 12 amino acids long. CDR3 in DNA: TGTGCCAGTAGTATCACCTCGGCTGAGCAGTTCTTC. Protein: CASSITSAEQFF.